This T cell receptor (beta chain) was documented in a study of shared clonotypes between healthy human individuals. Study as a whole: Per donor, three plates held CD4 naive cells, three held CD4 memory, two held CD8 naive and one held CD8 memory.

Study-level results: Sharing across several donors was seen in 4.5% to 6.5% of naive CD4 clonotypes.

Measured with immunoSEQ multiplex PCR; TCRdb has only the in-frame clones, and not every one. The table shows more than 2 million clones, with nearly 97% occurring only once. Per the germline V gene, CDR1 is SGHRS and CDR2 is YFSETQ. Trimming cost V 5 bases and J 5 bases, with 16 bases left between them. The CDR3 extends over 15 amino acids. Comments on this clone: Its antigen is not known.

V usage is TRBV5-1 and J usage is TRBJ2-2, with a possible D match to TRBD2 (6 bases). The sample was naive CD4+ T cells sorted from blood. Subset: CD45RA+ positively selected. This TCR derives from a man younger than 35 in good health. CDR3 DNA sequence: TGCGCCAGCAGTCCTTTCGGGACTGAGACCGGGGAGCTGTTTTTT. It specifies CASSPFGTETGELFF.